These 20 T cell receptor beta chains originate from one sample sequenced in a study of vaccination effects on CD4 cells after COVID-19. ViraFEST assay sequencing came after antigen-specific CD4+ T cells were expanded with viral peptide pools. CD4+ T cell isolation took place after about 11 days of culture. Two doses of BNT162b2 or mRNA-1273 vaccine were administered to participants. Clones were sequenced by immunoSEQ multiplex PCR, and TCRdb holds only the in-frame ones, with some missing. The data contain about 66,000 clones, roughly three quarters of them singletons. No antigen has been identified for these receptors. Material: CD4+ T cells from PBMCs cultured with HCoV-OC43 spike peptides, obtained after COVID-19 vaccination. The subset: HCoV-OC43 spike overlapping peptide pool stimulation. The source of these receptors is a human donor who received a COVID-19 vaccine.

The V call is TRBV9, the J call TRBJ2-1, with 8 bases lining up with TRBD2. The CDR3 length is 17 residues. Trimming took 1 base from V and 7 from J; bases not matched to a gene: 13. Germline V lookup: CDR1 SGDLS, CDR2 YYNGEE. CDR3 nucleotides: TGTGCCAGCAGCGTATCCCCTTCCGGGGGGGCCGAGAATGAGCAGTTCTTC. It is translated as CASSVSPSGGAENEQFF.

This clone was observed a few times. V and J are TRBV7-2 and TRBJ1-2; maybe TRBD1 (6 bases). The germline gives CDR1 SGHTA, CDR2 FQGNSA. The CDR3 sequence is 12 residues long. Trimming pared 5 bases from V and 8 bases from J, leaving 12 bases between. The CDR3 DNA follows: TGTGCCAGCAGCACCTTCGGACAGGGCTACACCTTC. It specifies CASSTFGQGYTF.

The rearrangement uses TRBV6-6 and TRBJ1-4, with TRBD1 as a possible D gene (5 bases). CDR1 MNHNY and CDR2 SVGAGI come from the germline V gene (reference sequence). This CDR3 has 15 residues. V lost 6 bases to trimming and J lost 7 bases, with 18 bases between them. The chain's CDR3 is CASSLVLGGAEKLFF. The CDR3 DNA is TGTGCCAGCAGCCTAGTACTAGGAGGGGCTGAAAAACTGTTTTTT.

The chain has TRBV5-8 and TRBJ1-3; D not resolved. V was shortened by 0 bases and J by 0 bases, with 13 bases between the two germline ends. This CDR3 is built from 17 residues. The germline V gene encodes CDR1 SGHTS and CDR2 YDEGEE. For the CDR3, the DNA is TGTGCCAGCAGCTTGGCCGCCGGACTGACCTCTGGAAACACCATATATTTT. It encodes CASSLAAGLTSGNTIYF.

The chain links TRBV5-1 to TRBJ1-1, with TRBD1 matching over 7 bases. Germline V CDR1 and CDR2: SGHRS, YFSETQ. The CDR3 contains 14 residues. The J segment lost 6 bases and the V segment lost 1 base, leaving 6 bases of the junction unmatched. CDR3 DNA: TGCGCCAGCAGCTTGCAACAGGGGAAGGCTGAAGCTTTCTTT. It is translated as CASSLQQGKAEAFF.

The V gene is TRBV9, the J gene TRBJ2-1; 7 bases are a match to TRBD2. J was trimmed by 0 bases and V by 0 bases; bases with no gene match: 12. CDR3 size: 19 residues. Germline V gene data show CDR1 as SGDLS and CDR2 as YYNGEE. CDR3 in amino acids: CASSVAPRVGGSSYNEQFF. DNA of the CDR3: TGTGCCAGCAGCGTAGCCCCTCGGGTCGGGGGGAGCTCCTACAATGAGCAGTTCTTC.

This rearrangement joins TRBV5-1 to TRBJ1-1, with 9 bases identical to TRBD1. Germline V gene lookup returns CDR1 SGHRS and CDR2 YFSETQ. The CDR3 is 16 residues long. V shed 3 bases and J 2 bases; nucleotides not matched to a gene: 8. The CDR3 reads CASSSQTGGVNTEAFF. The DNA for the CDR3 is TGCGCCAGCAGCTCACAAACAGGGGGCGTAAACACTGAAGCTTTCTTT.

The rearrangement joins TRBV6-5 to TRBJ1-6, with TRBD1 as a possible D gene (6 bases). V lost 6 bases and J lost 8, with 14 bases in between. Looked up from germline, CDR1 is MNHEY and CDR2 is SVGAGI. CDR3 length: 14 residues. The CDR3 here is CASRSTGRDSPLHF. As DNA, the CDR3 is TGTGCCAGCAGGTCCACAGGGAGGGATTCACCCCTCCACTTT.

The chain carries TRBV24-1 and TRBJ2-2; 8 bases agree with TRBD1. V shed 7 bases and J 3 bases; nucleotides not matched to a gene: 6. Germline CDR1 KGHDR, CDR2 SFDVKD. The CDR3 is 15 residues long. For the CDR3, the DNA is TGTGCCACCAGGCCCGGGACAGGAGACACCGGGGAGCTGTTTTTT. This gives the protein CATRPGTGDTGELFF.

The J gene is TRBJ1-1, the V gene TRBV7-3; TRBD1 is a possible D gene (5 bases). V was clipped by 5 bases and J by 3 bases, with 13 bases between them. Germline V gives CDR1 SGHTA, CDR2 FQGTGA. CDR3 size: 14 residues. The chain's CDR3 is CASSTGGEYTEAFF. As DNA, the CDR3 is TGTGCCAGCAGCACTGGGGGGGAGTACACTGAAGCTTTCTTT. Together with reference TRBV7-3 and TRBJ1-1, the CDR3 gives the full variable domain: GAGVSQTPSNKVTEKGKYVELRCDPISGHTALYWYRQSLGQGPEFLIYFQGTGAADDSGLPNDRFFAVRPEGSVSTLKIQRTERGDSAVYLCASSTGGEYTEAFFGQGTRLTVV.

The CDR3 protein is CSEDPGTF. Written as DNA, the CDR3 is TGCAGTGAGGATCCCGGGACCTTC. This sequence joins TRBV20-1 and TRBJ1-2; D call uncertain. CDR1 is DFQATT and CDR2 is SNEGSKA in the germline V gene (reference sequence). Trimming took off 7 bases at V and 14 bases at J, with 11 bases between the two ends. The CDR3 sequence is 8 residues long.

The chain employs TRBV4-1 and TRBJ2-5; D could derive from TRBD1 or TRBD2 (5 bases each). Germline assignment: CDR1 MGHRA and CDR2 YSYEKL. This CDR3 is built from 16 residues. Trimming stripped 2 bases from V and 5 bases from J, with 18 bases between. The CDR3 nucleotides are TGCGCCAGCAGCCAAATTCGGGACCCGGCCTGGGAGACCCAGTACTTC. Protein product: CASSQIRDPAWETQYF.

The table lists this clone with a few counts. The chain carries TRBV7-3 and TRBJ2-3; TRBD2 agrees at 10 bases. This CDR3 has 14 residues. J gave up 6 bases and V 5 bases, and 5 bases lay outside the gene matches. Germline CDR1 and CDR2: SGHTA and FQGTGA. CDR3 sequence (DNA): TGTGCCAGCAGCAAGGGACTAGCGTTGGATACGCAGTATTTT. It is translated as CASSKGLALDTQYF.

The chain recombines TRBV10-2 with TRBJ2-7; no clear D gene. Germline CDR1 reads WSHSY; CDR2 reads SAAADI. CDR3 length: 13 residues. V dropped 1 base and J dropped 6 bases, with 10 bases sitting between them. The CDR3 spells CASSELHSAEQYV. In nucleotides, the CDR3 is TGCGCCAGCAGTGAGTTACACAGTGCCGAGCAGTACGTC.

This clone was counted a few times. The gene calls are TRBV4-1 and TRBJ2-3, with TRBD2 matching 7 bases. Germline lookup yields CDR1 MGHRA and CDR2 YSYEKL. J gave up 2 bases and V 6 bases, and 11 bases lay outside the gene matches. This CDR3 has 16 residues. The DNA of the CDR3 is TGCGCCAGCAGATTCATACCAGCGGGGTCCACAGATACGCAGTATTTT. It yields the protein CASRFIPAGSTDTQYF.

V usage is TRBV10-1 and J usage is TRBJ2-1; 10 positions match TRBD2. CDR3 length: 17 amino acids. CDR1 and CDR2 (germline): WNHNN, SYGVQD (reference sequence). V lost 2 bases, J lost 9 bases, and 13 bases stayed unmatched. CDR3 in amino acids: CASSERVGSGGAGEQFF. As DNA, the CDR3 is TGCGCCAGCAGTGAGAGGGTGGGGAGCGGGGGGGCGGGTGAGCAGTTCTTC.

A few counts support this clone. The V gene is TRBV5-1, the J gene TRBJ2-3; no clear D. CDR3 length equals 16 residues. Germline CDR1 reads SGHRS; CDR2 reads YFSETQ. V was trimmed by 4 bases and J by 0 bases, leaving 15 bases between them. The CDR3 protein is CASSVTPGTSTDTQYF. For the CDR3, the DNA is TGCGCCAGCAGCGTCACTCCGGGTACTAGCACAGATACGCAGTATTTT.

The DNA for the CDR3 is TGTGCCAGCAGTTCCGGAGCGGGGAGCCAAGAGACCCAGTACTTC. Its translation: CASSSGAGSQETQYF. The chain recombines TRBV28 with TRBJ2-5; TRBD2 aligns across 7 bases. Germline CDR1 reads MDHEN; CDR2 reads SYDVKM. V shed 4 bases, J shed 1 base, and the junction held 6 bases outside the gene matches. The CDR3 has 15 residues.

V gene TRBV5-1 combines with J gene TRBJ1-4; possibly TRBD1 for D (5 bases). With 5 bases removed from V and 8 bases from J, the gap between germline ends came to 19 bases. The CDR3 length is 15 residues. Per the germline V gene, CDR1 is SGHRS and CDR2 is YFSETQ. The CDR3 reads CASSQDPGSGEKLFF. The CDR3 bases are TGCGCCAGCAGTCAAGACCCAGGGTCAGGGGAAAAACTGTTTTTT.

V gene TRBV6-6 combines with J gene TRBJ1-6, with a possible D match to TRBD1 (5 bases). This CDR3 contains 14 residues. CDR1 is MNHNY and CDR2 is SVGAGI in the germline V gene (reference sequence). Trimming cost V 5 bases and J 7 bases, with 12 bases left between them. The DNA of the CDR3 is TGTGCCAGCAGTCTCCAGGGCGGCAATTCACCCCTCCACTTT. This encodes CASSLQGGNSPLHF.